This T cell receptor (beta chain) was sequenced in a study of T cells in Graves' hyperthyroidism and ophthalmopathy. Points on this clonotype: Its antigen is undetermined.

Points from the study as a whole: Expanded thyroid clonotypes (above 0.001) were mostly also found in blood. Through a model of 13 V-J features, ophthalmopathy was separated from stable hyperthyroidism.

CDR3 length equals 14 residues. The V and J ends lost 3 bases and 4 bases, in that order; junction bases with no gene match: 5. CDR1 is LNHDA, CDR2 SQIVND, per germline (reference sequence). It was RNA transcripts that yielded the amplified TCR beta CDR3 regions. A first-round RT-PCR of the TCR CDR3 used the HTBI primer set. TCRdb re-called the multiplex PCR reads with MiXCR, one entry per CDR3 protein. The sample consists of roughly 580,000 distinct CDR3 sequences, approximately 44% of them appearing once. The chain carries TRBV19 and TRBJ2-7; TRBD2 aligns across 8 bases. The clonotype comes from a young woman with Graves' hyperthyroidism. Sequenced material: peripheral blood or thyroid tissue (not recorded which). CDR3 sequence (DNA): TGTGCCAGTAGTATCGGGGGGGCGGTTTACGAGCAGTACTTC. It encodes CASSIGGAVYEQYF.